The source of this TCR beta chain is a study of identical twins. TCRdb ran MiXCR on the 5' RACE reads and lists one entry per CDR3 protein. The sample includes around 570,000 distinct CDR3 sequences, just under 10% seen only once; the top ten take roughly 3%. The CDR3 consists of 14 residues. V lost 6 bases and J lost 7, with 15 bases in between. Germline-derived CDR1 and CDR2 are MNHNS and SASEGT. These data also formed part of another study, on yellow fever vaccine responses in identical twins.

The receptor was isolated from a woman in her late teens or twenties in good health. The sequenced material came from PBMCs. The chain has TRBV6-1 and TRBJ1-4, with D unclear. In DNA, the CDR3 is TGTGCCAGCAGCTTTGGTCAACTGAGTGAAAAACTGTTTTTT. Amino acids: CASSFGQLSEKLFF.